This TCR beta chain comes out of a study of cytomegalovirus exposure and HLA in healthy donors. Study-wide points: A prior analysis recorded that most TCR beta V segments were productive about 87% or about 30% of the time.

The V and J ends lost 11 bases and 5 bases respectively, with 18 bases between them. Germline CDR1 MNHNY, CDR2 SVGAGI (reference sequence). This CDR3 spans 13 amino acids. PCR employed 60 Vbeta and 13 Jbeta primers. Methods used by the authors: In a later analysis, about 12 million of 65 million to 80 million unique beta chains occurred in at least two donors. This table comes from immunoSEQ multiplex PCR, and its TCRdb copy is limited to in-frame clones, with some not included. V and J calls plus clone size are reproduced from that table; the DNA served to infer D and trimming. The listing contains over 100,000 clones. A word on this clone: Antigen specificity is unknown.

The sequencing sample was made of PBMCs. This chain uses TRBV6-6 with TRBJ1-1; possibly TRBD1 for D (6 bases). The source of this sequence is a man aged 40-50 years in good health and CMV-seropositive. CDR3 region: CACARVQGTEAFF. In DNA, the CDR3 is TGTGCCTGCGCGCGGGTCCAGGGGACTGAAGCTTTCTTT.